One and the same sample provided the 11 T cell receptor beta chains below, sequenced in a study of CD8+CD57+ T cells in acquired aplastic anemia. All sequencing subjects had displayed CD8+CD57+ cell expansion on flow cytometry. Genomic DNA, serving as template, underwent TCR beta VDJ and CDR3 profiling. TCRdb recomputed calls from the reads with MiXCR, one row per CDR3 protein. The sample includes about 98,000 distinct CDR3 sequences, around 70% seen only once; the top ten take more than 55%. Sequenced: sorted CD4+, CD8+, or CD8+CD57+ T cells (not recorded which) from PBMCs. The receptors shown here come from a human donor with aplastic anemia.

V and J are TRBV20-1 and TRBJ2-1; D gene uncertain. Germline V gene lookup returns CDR1 DFQATT and CDR2 SNEGSKA (reference sequence). The CDR3 is 12 amino acids. V was shortened by 3 bases and J by 8 bases, with 11 bases between the two germline ends. CDR3: CSASTIGDEQFF. CDR3 nucleotide sequence: TGCAGTGCTAGCACCATTGGGGATGAGCAGTTCTTC.

This clonotype is a singleton in its sample. This sequence joins TRBV10-1 and TRBJ2-7; a weak D match, TRBD1 (5 bases). Germline V lookup: CDR1 WNHNN, CDR2 SYGVQD (reference sequence). With 8 bases removed from V and 0 bases from J, the gap between germline ends came to 11 bases. The CDR3 covers 13 residues. The CDR3 region is CASPGQLSYEQYF. CDR3 DNA: TGCGCCAGCCCAGGGCAACTCTCCTACGAGCAGTACTTC.

In its sample, this clonotype was seen many times. This chain links TRBV5-1 with TRBJ2-5, with D maybe TRBD1 (6 bases). CDR3 length equals 14 residues. The V gene's germline CDR1 is SGHRS and CDR2 YFSETQ. V was pared by 3 bases and J by 3 bases, with 12 bases between. CDR3 loop: CASSSPGHEETQYF. CDR3 nucleotides: TGCGCCAGCAGCTCGCCGGGACACGAAGAGACCCAGTACTTC. Complete variable domain (other parts from reference TRBV5-1 and TRBJ2-5): KAGVTQTPRYLIKTRGQQVTLSCSPISGHRSVSWYQQTPGQGLQFLFEYFSETQRNKGNFPGRFSGRQFSNSRSEMNVSTLELGDSALYLCASSSPGHEETQYFGPGTRLLVL.

The V and J genes are TRBV25-1 and TRBJ1-6; D call uncertain. V gave up 5 bases and J gave up 0 bases, with 17 bases separating them. CDR1 is MGHDK, CDR2 SYGVNS, per germline. The CDR3 runs to 18 residues. The CDR3 DNA is TGTGCCAGCAGTTACTCTAGGGCAGTGAGCTCCTATAATTCACCCCTCCACTTT. This sequence encodes CASSYSRAVSSYNSPLHF.

The chain joins TRBV15 to TRBJ1-1; the D is unclear. Looked up from germline, CDR1 is LNHNV and CDR2 is YYDKDF (reference sequence). The CDR3 sequence is 12 residues long. Trimming stripped 4 bases from V and 1 base from J, with 4 bases between. The CDR3 protein is CATSNPNTEAFF. DNA for the CDR3: TGTGCCACCAGCAATCCGAACACTGAAGCTTTCTTT. Supplemented by reference TRBV15 and TRBJ1-1, the full variable domain reads DAMVIQNPRYQVTQFGKPVTLSCSQTLNHNVMYWYQQKSSQAPKLLFHYYDKDFNNEADTPDNFQSRRPNTSFCFLDIRSPGLGDTAMYLCATSNPNTEAFFGQGTRLTVV.

The rearrangement uses TRBV2 and TRBJ1-1; TRBD1 matches 9 bases. This CDR3 is built from 14 residues. The germline gives CDR1 SNHLY, CDR2 FYNNEI. V was clipped by 10 bases and J by 1 base; unmatched bases: 7. CDR3 bases: TGTGCCACCTCCTGGACAGGGGAGAACACTGAAGCTTTCTTT. Protein product: CATSWTGENTEAFF.

This clonotype was counted many times. The chain has TRBV6-1 and TRBJ2-7; 10 bases agree with TRBD2. With 4 bases clipped from V and 0 bases from J, the junction kept 12 bases outside the gene matches. Per the germline V gene, CDR1 is MNHNS and CDR2 is SASEGT. There are 18 residues in the CDR3. The CDR3 region is CASSVSSGRALGSYEQYF. The CDR3 coding sequence is TGTGCCAGCAGTGTGTCAAGCGGGAGGGCCCTCGGCTCCTACGAGCAGTACTTC.

Many counts were recorded for this clonotype. The CDR3 loop is CASSIGTGLDTEAFF. CDR3 nucleotides: TGTGCCAGTAGTATAGGAACAGGGCTGGACACTGAAGCTTTCTTT. V usage is TRBV19 and J usage is TRBJ1-1; tentative D call: TRBD1 (6 bases). CDR1 LNHDA and CDR2 SQIVND come from the germline V gene (reference sequence). The CDR3 length is 15 residues. The V and J ends lost 1 base and 3 bases respectively, with 12 bases between them.

V gene TRBV7-3 combines with J gene TRBJ2-1; 7 bases line up with TRBD1. V gave up 6 bases and J gave up 0 bases; unmatched junction bases: 5. This CDR3 comprises 15 residues. CDR1 SGHTA and CDR2 FQGTGA come from the germline V gene. CDR3 in amino acids: CASSSQGSSYNEQFF. The CDR3 DNA reads as TGTGCCAGCAGTTCACAGGGGAGCTCCTACAATGAGCAGTTCTTC. The full variable domain, completed using reference TRBV7-3 and TRBJ2-1, is GAGVSQTPSNKVTEKGKYVELRCDPISGHTALYWYRQSLGQGPEFLIYFQGTGAADDSGLPNDRFFAVRPEGSVSTLKIQRTERGDSAVYLCASSSQGSSYNEQFFGPGTRLTVL.

This clonotype was recorded many times. The gene calls are TRBV4-1 and TRBJ2-3, with D hard to call. From germline, CDR1 is MGHRA and CDR2 YSYEKL. V shed 2 bases and J shed 3 bases, with 9 bases lying between them. The CDR3 runs 14 residues. CDR3: CASSQLLGTDTQYF. CDR3 bases: TGCGCCAGCAGCCAACTCCTAGGTACAGATACGCAGTATTTT.

The rearrangement links TRBV7-6 to TRBJ2-2, with D possibly being TRBD1 (5 bases). The CDR3 has 13 residues. V dropped 7 bases and J dropped 5 bases, with 11 bases sitting between them. CDR1 SGHVS and CDR2 FNYEAQ come from the germline V gene. The CDR3 bases are TGTGCCAGCACCCCACAGGCGACCGGGGAGCTGTTTTTT. Encoded protein: CASTPQATGELFF.